This is a list of T cell receptor beta chains from one sample in a study of T-cell memory formation after mild COVID-19. One entry per CDR3 protein results from TCRdb running MiXCR on the 5' RACE reads. The repertoire holds about 290,000 distinct CDR3 sequences, about a sixth seen once, with about a fifth in the top ten. Sequencing was carried out using PBMCs or a T cell subset sorted from them (not recorded which). These receptors all come from a man aged 18-30 years who had mild COVID-19 (a few samples of this study predate the infection). Cell type and time point are not known. The CDR3 runs from the conserved cysteine through the conserved F or W. D genes are given only for firm matches. Only some rows state a clone size, as once, few, many or a class for expanded clones.

abundance | j_gene | d_gene | v_gene | CDR3aa | CDR3nt
few | TRBJ2-1 | . | TRBV29-1 | CSVEYSSEQFF | TGCAGCGTTGAATACAGTTCTGAGCAGTTCTTC
few | TRBJ2-2 | . | TRBV19 | CASSFRSPNTGELFF | TGTGCCAGTAGTTTCAGGTCTCCCAACACCGGGGAGCTGTTTTTT
few | TRBJ2-1 | . | TRBV13 | CASSLFRTTNNEQFF | TGTGCCAGCAGCTTATTTCGGACAACCAACAATGAGCAGTTCTTC
many | TRBJ1-2 | . | TRBV7-9 | CASSPGYTF | TGCGCCAGCAGTCCTGGCTACACCTTC
few | TRBJ2-7 | TRBD1 | TRBV7-2 | CASSSDRIGTGSYEQYF | TGTGCCAGCAGCAGCGACAGGATAGGGACAGGGTCCTACGAGCAGTACTTC
. | TRBJ1-1 | . | TRBV20-1 | CSAAQWAEAFF | TGCAGTGCAGCTCAGTGGGCTGAAGCTTTCTTT
few | TRBJ1-4 | TRBD1 | TRBV23-1 | CASRQPRDRRAKLFF | TGCGCCAGCAGGCAGCCCCGGGACAGGAGGGCAAAACTGTTTTTT
. | TRBJ1-4 | TRBD1 | TRBV4-3 | CASSQQGAPWEKLFF | TGCGCCAGCAGCCAACAGGGGGCGCCTTGGGAAAAACTGTTTTTT
few | TRBJ2-2 | . | TRBV27 | CASSLLKTEGTGELFF | TGTGCCAGCAGTCTCCTAAAGACAGAGGGGACCGGGGAGCTGTTTTTT
many | TRBJ2-5 | . | TRBV5-6 | CASSMTSIETQYF | TGTGCCAGCAGCATGACTAGTATAGAGACCCAGTACTTC
few | TRBJ2-1 | . | TRBV3-1 | CASSQESLAYNEQFF | TGTGCCAGCAGCCAAGAATCCCTAGCCTACAATGAGCAGTTCTTC
. | TRBJ1-5 | . | TRBV2 | CASSEAFKGRSNQPQHF | TGTGCCAGCAGTGAAGCGTTTAAAGGGAGGAGCAATCAGCCCCAGCATTTT
. | TRBJ2-7 | TRBD1 | TRBV4-3 | CASSQGRDSSYEQYF | TGCGCCAGCAGCCAAGGCCGGGACAGCTCCTACGAGCAGTACTTC
. | TRBJ2-3 | TRBD2 | TRBV4-2 | CASSKVAGNTDTQYF | TGTGCCAGCAGCAAGGTAGCGGGGAACACAGATACGCAGTATTTT
few | TRBJ2-1 | TRBD2 | TRBV20-1 | CSARGVSGIEQFF | TGCAGTGCTAGAGGGGTTAGCGGGATTGAGCAGTTCTTC
many | TRBJ2-1 | . | TRBV6-5 | CASRVTGYNEQFF | TGTGCCAGCAGGGTCACGGGGTACAATGAGCAGTTCTTC